Following are 11 T cell receptor beta chains from one sample sequenced in a study of shared clonotypes between healthy human individuals. Profiling relied on immunoSEQ multiplex PCR, and the TCRdb table lists in-frame clones only, not all of them. The sample shows about 2,500,000 clones, 90% to 95% of them seen only once. Sequenced material: naive CD4+ T cells sorted from blood. Subset meaning: CD45RA+ positively selected. The receptors here all came from a man between 18 and 29 years old in good health.

This rearrangement joins TRBV7-2 to TRBJ2-5; D possibly matches TRBD1 or TRBD2 (5 bases each). The V end was cut by 5 bases, the J end by 4 bases, with 11 bases between. Germline assignment: CDR1 SGHTA and CDR2 FQGNSA. The CDR3 is 13 amino acids. CDR3 bases: TGTGCCAGCAGCATTGGGGGAAGAGAGACCCAGTACTTC. This gives the protein CASSIGGRETQYF.

This clone turned up a few times. This chain links TRBV18 with TRBJ1-2, with 7 bases identical to TRBD1. The CDR3 runs 13 residues. The V gene's germline CDR1 is KGHSH and CDR2 LQKENI. V was clipped by 2 bases and J by 7 bases; unmatched bases: 4. The CDR3 DNA sequence: TGTGCCAGCTCACCAGGGGACAGTCGTGGCTACACCTTC. Its translation: CASSPGDSRGYTF.

As to this clone: This sample includes further DNA sequences coding for the same CDR3. The J gene is TRBJ1-3, the V gene TRBV6-1; TRBD1 matches at 7 bases. V dropped 0 bases and J dropped 0; count of bases not matched to a gene: 2. Germline V gives CDR1 MNHNS, CDR2 SASEGT. The CDR3 sequence is 16 residues long. Here the CDR3 DNA reads TGTGCCAGCAGTGAAGCGGGGACAGTCTCTGGAAACACCATATATTTT. Its protein product is CASSEAGTVSGNTIYF.

The chain joins TRBV19 to TRBJ2-1; 11 bases fit TRBD2. From germline, CDR1 is LNHDA and CDR2 SQIVND (reference sequence). V lost 5 bases, J lost 5 bases, and 5 bases stayed unmatched. The CDR3 extends over 15 amino acids. CDR3 region: CASSFLSGRDNEQFF. The CDR3 DNA follows: TGTGCCAGTAGTTTCCTTAGCGGGAGGGACAATGAGCAGTTCTTC. The whole variable domain, filled in from reference TRBV19 and TRBJ2-1, reads DGGITQSPKYLFRKEGQNVTLSCEQNLNHDAMYWYRQDPGQGLRLIYYSQIVNDFQKGDIAEGYSVSREKKESFPLTVTSAQKNPTAFYLCASSFLSGRDNEQFFGPGTRLTVL.

The gene calls are TRBV19 and TRBJ2-3, with unresolved D. V gave up 8 bases and J gave up 0 bases, with 12 bases separating them. The CDR3 runs to 14 residues. The germline V gene has CDR1 LNHDA and CDR2 SQIVND (reference sequence). The chain's CDR3 is CASASTASTDTQYF. The CDR3 DNA is TGTGCCAGTGCGTCCACTGCTAGCACAGATACGCAGTATTTT.

Concerning this clone: Other nucleotide sequences in the sample specify the same CDR3. The chain has TRBV5-1 and TRBJ2-7, with 10 bases matching TRBD1. This CDR3 is 14 amino acids long. Germline V CDR1 and CDR2: SGHRS, YFSETQ. V lost 4 bases to trimming and J lost 0 bases; unmatched junction nucleotides: 1. The CDR3 bases are TGCGCCAGCAGCAGGACAGGGGGCTCCTACGAGCAGTACTTC. Protein: CASSRTGGSYEQYF.

The chain joins TRBV11-3 to TRBJ1-1; maybe TRBD1 (5 bases). The germline gives CDR1 SGHNT, CDR2 YENEEA. This CDR3 contains 14 residues. V was cut by 6 bases and J by 3 bases, with 14 bases left in between. The CDR3 protein is CASRAGGEHTEAFF. CDR3 nucleotide sequence: TGTGCCAGCAGGGCTGGGGGGGAGCACACTGAAGCTTTCTTT.

The V and J genes are TRBV7-4 and TRBJ1-1; 7 positions match TRBD1. The CDR3 contains 14 residues. The ends lost 4 bases at V and 1 base at J; junction bases unmatched: 3. Germline CDR1 reads SGHVT; CDR2 reads SQSDAQ. This chain's CDR3 is CASSSGQQNTEAFF. CDR3 bases: TGTGCCAGCAGCTCGGGACAGCAGAACACTGAAGCTTTCTTT.

The table lists this clone with a few counts. The sample holds other DNA sequences that translate to the same CDR3. The V call is TRBV5-1, the J call TRBJ1-6; D is possibly TRBD1 (5 bases). Germline V lookup: CDR1 SGHRS, CDR2 YFSETQ. There are 15 residues in the CDR3. Trimming removed 0 bases from V and 5 bases from J, with 9 bases in between. CDR3 sequence: CASSLGGTNNSPLHF. The CDR3 bases are TGCGCCAGCAGCTTGGGAGGGACCAATAATTCACCCCTCCACTTT.

The chain uses TRBV6-6 and TRBJ1-6, with 7 bases aligning to TRBD1. The CDR3 extends over 15 amino acids. Germline lookup yields CDR1 MNHNY and CDR2 SVGAGI (reference sequence). The ends lost 0 bases at V and 8 bases at J; junction bases unmatched: 4. CDR3 in amino acids: CASSYSRDRDSPLHF. CDR3 in DNA: TGTGCCAGCAGTTACTCGCGGGACAGAGATTCACCCCTCCACTTT.

The V and J genes are TRBV28 and TRBJ2-3; D call uncertain. The V and J ends lost 10 bases and 0 bases respectively, with 14 bases between them. Germline-derived CDR1 and CDR2 are MDHEN and SYDVKM. The CDR3 is made up of 14 amino acids. For the CDR3, the DNA is TGTGCCATCACGGATAGTCCTAGCACAGATACGCAGTATTTT. Protein sequence: CAITDSPSTDTQYF.